A selection of T cell receptor beta chains follows, all from one sample in a study of regulatory T cells in long-lasting Graves disease. TCRdb reprocessed the multiplex PCR reads with MiXCR, giving one entry per CDR3 protein. The table records 500,000 to 800,000 distinct CDR3 sequences, 30% of them present only once. Sequencing was performed on peripheral blood mononuclear cells (PBMCs), taken when the disease was refractory, from a patient treated with antithyroid drugs. The receptors originated from a female donor with Graves disease. CDR3s include the opening cysteine and the closing phenylalanine or tryptophan. The D gene is left open where the match is weak. Only some rows state a clone size, as once, few, many or a class for expanded clones.

V gene,D gene,clone size,J gene,CDR3 DNA,CDR3 protein
TRBV27,.,many,TRBJ1-2,TGTGCCAGCAGTTTATCCCGGAACAGGCTCTATGGCTACACCTTC,CASSLSRNRLYGYTF
TRBV12-5,TRBD1,once,TRBJ2-2,TGTGCTAGTGGTTTGGGGACAGGGGTAACCGGGGAGCTGTTTTTT,CASGLGTGVTGELFF
TRBV10-2,.,few,TRBJ1-2,TGCGCCAGCACCTCCGAGGGCTATGGCTACACCTTC,CASTSEGYGYTF
TRBV18,.,.,TRBJ2-3,TGTGCCAGCTCACCCGGGGCCAACGGGGATACGCAGTATTTT,CASSPGANGDTQYF
TRBV14,.,many,TRBJ2-7,TGTGCCAGCAGCCCCCGGGAGCAGTACTTC,CASSPREQYF
TRBV20-1,TRBD2,few,TRBJ2-5,TGCAGTGCTAGGGGTAGCGGGAGGGCGAAGCGAGAGACCCAGTACTTC,CSARGSGRAKRETQYF
TRBV6-1,.,.,TRBJ1-1,TGTGCCAGCATCGTAGGGTATGCCACTGAAGCTTTCTTT,CASIVGYATEAFF
TRBV19,TRBD1,.,TRBJ1-2,TGTGCCAGTAGTATAAGGGACAGAGCTAACTATGGCTACACCTTC,CASSIRDRANYGYTF
TRBV13,.,.,TRBJ1-1,TGTGCCAGCACTACCCCCTCGGCCAGGAGCACTGAAGCTTTCTTT,CASTTPSARSTEAFF
TRBV5-1,TRBD2,many,TRBJ2-7,TGCGCCAGCAGCCCCGGACTAGACATAGGCGGCGAGCAGTACTTC,CASSPGLDIGGEQYF
TRBV29-1,.,many,TRBJ1-1,TGCAGCGTTGAGGCTTGGGCAGCGAACACTGAAGCTTTCTTT,CSVEAWAANTEAFF
TRBV30,.,.,TRBJ1-1,TGTGCCTGGAGTGTATATCGGGGCCTCAACTCTGAAGCTTTCTTT,CAWSVYRGLNSEAFF